The 18 T cell receptor beta chains below all came from one sample that was sequenced in a study of blood T cell repertoires in COVID-19. Clones were sequenced by immunoSEQ multiplex PCR, and TCRdb holds only the in-frame ones, with some missing. The sample records about 430,000 clones, nearly 90% being singletons. Material: PBMCs or T cells enriched from blood (not recorded which). These receptors all stem from a woman younger than 30 who had been exposed to COVID-19.

V usage is TRBV5-1 and J usage is TRBJ2-3; 16 bases are shared with TRBD2. The CDR3 runs 21 residues. The V gene end was trimmed by 0 bases and the J gene end by 0 bases; junction bases not matched to a gene: 10. Germline values: CDR1 SGHRS, CDR2 YFSETQ. CDR3 nucleotides: TGCGCCAGCAGCTTGGGCGGGGGACTAGCGGGAGGGCCGGCCAGCACAGATACGCAGTATTTT. This sequence encodes CASSLGGGLAGGPASTDTQYF.

This clone was counted only a few times. The V and J genes are TRBV4-3 and TRBJ1-3, with a possible D match to TRBD1 (6 bases). The germline CDR1 and CDR2 sequences are LGHNA and YSLEER. This CDR3 has 15 residues. V shed 0 bases and J shed 4 bases, with 10 bases lying between them. CDR3: CASSQDAGVGNTIYF. In DNA form, the CDR3 reads TGCGCCAGCAGCCAAGATGCAGGGGTCGGAAACACCATATATTTT.

This clone was counted a single time. The chain is built from TRBV7-6 and TRBJ2-1; 7 nucleotides match TRBD2. CDR1 and CDR2 from the germline V gene are SGHVS and FNYEAQ. This CDR3 is built from 15 residues. V shed 3 bases and J 7 bases; nucleotides not matched to a gene: 9. The CDR3 coding sequence is TGTGCCAGCAGCTTCTGGGAGGGCCAAGGGAATGAGCAGTTCTTC. Its translation: CASSFWEGQGNEQFF.

Points on this clone: The same CDR3 can be traced to other DNA sequences in this sample. The genes are TRBV30 and TRBJ2-7; TRBD1 matches at 7 bases. Germline V CDR1 and CDR2: GTSNPN, SVGIG (reference sequence). The CDR3 extends over 13 amino acids. With V trimmed by 0 bases and J by 4 bases, 3 bases remained unmatched. This chain's CDR3 is CAWSVQGPYEQYF. The CDR3 bases are TGTGCCTGGAGTGTACAGGGGCCATACGAGCAGTACTTC.

This clone was recorded a few times. This rearrangement joins TRBV30 to TRBJ1-5; D is ambiguous. Trimming stripped 1 base from V and 4 bases from J, with 8 bases between. From germline, CDR1 is GTSNPN and CDR2 SVGIG (reference sequence). The CDR3 consists of 13 residues. CDR3 sequence: CAWSEDFNQPQHF. DNA of the CDR3: TGTGCCTGGAGTGAGGACTTTAATCAGCCCCAGCATTTT.

The genes are TRBV12-3 or TRBV12-4 and TRBJ1-1; D not certain. CDR3 length: 11 residues. V was clipped by 8 bases and J by 5 bases, with 9 bases between them. CDR3 region: CASLDGTEAFF. Written as DNA, the CDR3 is TGTGCCAGCCTTGACGGGACTGAAGCTTTCTTT.

This rearrangement joins TRBV28 to TRBJ2-6, with D perhaps TRBD1 (6 bases). Germline loops: CDR1 MDHEN, CDR2 SYDVKM. CDR3 length: 16 residues. V was pared by 5 bases and J by 4 bases, with 15 bases between. DNA of the CDR3: TGTGCCAGCAGTCGCAAATACAGGGAAGGGGCCAACGTCCTGACTTTC. As protein: CASSRKYREGANVLTF.

V gene TRBV5-6 combines with J gene TRBJ2-7, with D possibly being TRBD1 (5 bases). The CDR3 spans 16 residues. Trimming shortened V by 4 bases and J by 0 bases, and 17 bases separated the two germline ends. Germline V gene sequence: CDR1 SGHDT, CDR2 YYEEEE. CDR3 in DNA: TGTGCCAGCAGCCGTGACAGACTGGGAATCTCCTACGAGCAGTACTTC. Its translation is CASSRDRLGISYEQYF.

The V gene is TRBV5-8, the J gene TRBJ1-1, with TRBD1 matching 7 bases. The CDR3 contains 14 residues. After removal of 0 bases from V and 8 bases from J, the junction contained 7 bases not matched to a gene. CDR1 and CDR2 from the germline V gene are SGHTS and YDEGEE. CDR3 nucleotides: TGTGCCAGCAGCTTGGGTCAGGGGGTTAGGGAAGCTTTCTTT. It translates to CASSLGQGVREAFF.

The V gene is TRBV4-2, the J gene TRBJ1-2; 8 bases fit TRBD1. This CDR3 region has 16 residues. Trimming cost V 1 base and J 4 bases; bases outside gene matches: 8. Germline loops: CDR1 LGHNA, CDR2 YNFKEQ. The CDR3, as DNA: TGTGCCAGCAGCCAAGGAAGGACAGGGAAGGTCTATGGCTACACCTTC. Translated: CASSQGRTGKVYGYTF.

Only a few counts were recorded for this clone. V usage is TRBV9 and J usage is TRBJ1-2; 7 bases align to TRBD1. The V segment lost 3 bases and the J segment 4 bases; nucleotides outside the gene matches: 12. Germline V CDR1 and CDR2: SGDLS, YYNGEE. The CDR3 loop spans 16 amino acids. The CDR3 DNA sequence: TGTGCCAGCAGCGCCTACTTGACAGGGCTTCGCTATGGCTACACCTTC. Translated, it gives CASSAYLTGLRYGYTF.

The gene calls are TRBV9 and TRBJ1-1; 8 bases align to TRBD1. The CDR3 runs to 18 residues. The ends lost 4 bases at V and 1 base at J; junction bases unmatched: 15. CDR1 and CDR2 from the germline V gene are SGDLS and YYNGEE. In nucleotides, the CDR3 is TGTGCCAGCAGCCCCCTCCGGACTCCGGGGACAGGGAACACTGAAGCTTTCTTT. It encodes CASSPLRTPGTGNTEAFF.

Only one count was recorded for this clone. The gene calls are TRBV10-3 and TRBJ1-5; D is unresolved. This CDR3 has 15 amino acids. V lost 4 bases, J lost 1 base, and 11 bases lay in between. CDR1 is ENHRY and CDR2 is SYGVKD in the germline V gene. For the CDR3, the DNA is TGTGCCATCAGTGTAGGGAGGGAGAGCAATCAGCCCCAGCATTTT. This sequence encodes CAISVGRESNQPQHF.

DNA for the CDR3: TGTGCCAGCAGCCAGGGACTGATACAGTTCTTC. Its protein product is CASSQGLIQFF. V gene TRBV3-1 (or the pseudogene TRBV3-2) combines with J gene TRBJ2-1, with a tentative D call TRBD2 (6 bases). This CDR3 is 11 amino acids long. V was cut by 3 bases and J by 13 bases, with 10 bases left in between. The germline gives CDR1 LGHDT, CDR2 YNNKEL (reference sequence).

This clone was seen many times. The rearrangement links TRBV2 to TRBJ1-2, with unresolved D. This CDR3 spans 13 amino acids. The ends were cut back, 5 bases at V and 6 bases at J, with 13 bases in the middle. Germline lookup yields CDR1 SNHLY and CDR2 FYNNEI. CDR3 residues: CASSSGGTHGYTF. The CDR3 region has the DNA TGTGCCAGCAGTTCGGGAGGAACGCATGGCTACACCTTC.

This chain uses TRBV19 with TRBJ2-2, with 12 positions matching TRBD2. The CDR3 spans 16 residues. V dropped 6 bases and J dropped 4; count of bases not matched to a gene: 6. Germline V CDR1 and CDR2: LNHDA, SQIVND (reference sequence). DNA of the CDR3: TGTGCCAGTAGGTCTAGCGGGGGGGCCCGCACCGGGGAGCTGTTTTTT. It translates to CASRSSGGARTGELFF.

The rearrangement uses TRBV6-5 and TRBJ1-1; D ambiguous. Germline lookup yields CDR1 MNHEY and CDR2 SVGAGI. The CDR3 length is 12 residues. V lost 7 bases and J 2 bases, leaving 8 bases between the germline ends. The CDR3 here is CASINTNTEAFF. Written as DNA, the CDR3 is TGTGCCAGCATCAACACCAACACTGAAGCTTTCTTT.

This rearrangement joins TRBV5-4 to TRBJ1-4; TRBD1 matches 7 bases. V shed 3 bases, J shed 7 bases, and the junction held 9 bases outside the gene matches. CDR3 length equals 15 residues. CDR1 is SGHNT, CDR2 YYREEE, per germline (reference sequence). The chain's CDR3 is CASSSKTGSAEKLFF. The CDR3 nucleotides read TGTGCCAGCAGCTCCAAGACAGGGAGTGCTGAAAAACTGTTTTTT.